Listed below are T cell receptor beta chains from one sample, sequenced in a study of cytomegalovirus exposure and HLA in healthy donors. Using immunoSEQ multiplex PCR, the repertoire was profiled, and TCRdb retains in-frame clones only, with some absent. There are 75,000 to 90,000 clones in the sample; roughly 79% occur only once, and less than 7% lies in the top ten. Sequenced sample: PBMCs. The receptors here all came from a male donor in good health and CMV-seropositive. Each CDR3 is given with its conserved first and last residue. Fields, in order: V gene, clone size, J gene, D gene, CDR3 DNA, CDR3 protein. The D gene is left open where the match is weak. Size is omitted from some rows. Given values are once, few, many or a class for expanded clones.

v_call: TRBV5-1; clone_size: -; j_call: TRBJ2-2; d_call: -; cdr3_nt: TGCGCCAGCAGCACAGCTACAGGGACCGGGGAGCTGTTTTTT; cdr3_aa: CASSTATGTGELFF
v_call: TRBV30; clone_size: -; j_call: TRBJ1-1; d_call: TRBD1; cdr3_nt: TGTGCCTGGAGTGTAGCCGGGACAGGTGAAGCTTTCTTT; cdr3_aa: CAWSVAGTGEAFF
v_call: TRBV30; clone_size: -; j_call: TRBJ2-7; d_call: TRBD2; cdr3_nt: TGTGCCTGCACGGGAGGGCAAGAACGCGAGCAGTACTTC; cdr3_aa: CACTGGQEREQYF
v_call: TRBV5-1; clone_size: few; j_call: TRBJ1-4; d_call: -; cdr3_nt: TGCGCCAGCAGGGACAGTCGAACGTATGGTGAAAAACTGTTTTTT; cdr3_aa: CASRDSRTYGEKLFF
v_call: TRBV9; clone_size: -; j_call: TRBJ1-1; d_call: -; cdr3_nt: TGTGCCAGCAGCGAGGGACAAAACACTGAAGCTTTCTTT; cdr3_aa: CASSEGQNTEAFF
v_call: TRBV21-1; clone_size: -; j_call: TRBJ1-5; d_call: -; cdr3_nt: TGTGCCAGCAGCCCCCGGCGGTGGGAGGGTTTGGTCAATCAGCCCCAGCATTTT; cdr3_aa: CASSPRRWEGLVNQPQHF
v_call: TRBV28; clone_size: -; j_call: TRBJ2-2; d_call: TRBD2; cdr3_nt: TGTGCCAGCAGTTTAGGCGGGGGGGCAACCGGGGAGCTGTTTTTT; cdr3_aa: CASSLGGGATGELFF
v_call: TRBV5-4; clone_size: once; j_call: TRBJ2-2; d_call: TRBD2; cdr3_nt: TGTGCCAGCAGCCGGGGGGGTAGTAACACCGGGGAGCTGTTTTTT; cdr3_aa: CASSRGGSNTGELFF
v_call: TRBV6-5; clone_size: once; j_call: TRBJ2-7; d_call: -; cdr3_nt: TGTGCCAGCAGTTATCGGACTGAAGCCTACGAGCAGTACTTC; cdr3_aa: CASSYRTEAYEQYF
v_call: TRBV2; clone_size: -; j_call: TRBJ2-7; d_call: TRBD2; cdr3_nt: TGTGCCAGCGGTGGGACTAGCGGGAGGTTTACCTACGAGCAGTACTTC; cdr3_aa: CASGGTSGRFTYEQYF
v_call: TRBV9; clone_size: few; j_call: TRBJ1-1; d_call: TRBD1; cdr3_nt: TGTGCCAGCAGCGTAACGACAGGGAAAGCTTTCTTT; cdr3_aa: CASSVTTGKAFF
v_call: TRBV15; clone_size: -; j_call: TRBJ2-1; d_call: TRBD1; cdr3_nt: TGTGCCACCAGCAGGGCCGGGACAGGACAAAATGAGCAGTTCTTC; cdr3_aa: CATSRAGTGQNEQFF
v_call: TRBV7-2; clone_size: -; j_call: TRBJ2-7; d_call: TRBD1; cdr3_nt: TGTGCCAGCAGCTTACTCGGACAGGGGTACTACGAGCAGTACTTC; cdr3_aa: CASSLLGQGYYEQYF
v_call: TRBV6-5; clone_size: -; j_call: TRBJ2-2; d_call: TRBD2; cdr3_nt: TGTGCCAGCAGTTATGGGGCGGGGGGGCCCACCGGGGAGCTGTTTTTT; cdr3_aa: CASSYGAGGPTGELFF
v_call: TRBV7-2; clone_size: -; j_call: TRBJ2-3; d_call: TRBD2; cdr3_nt: TGTGCCAGCAGCCCCCAGGGACTAGAGACAGATACGCAGTATTTT; cdr3_aa: CASSPQGLETDTQYF
v_call: TRBV19; clone_size: -; j_call: TRBJ1-2; d_call: -; cdr3_nt: TGTGCCAGTAGTACGCAGGGTTCTGGACCACACACCTTC; cdr3_aa: CASSTQGSGPHTF
v_call: TRBV30; clone_size: -; j_call: TRBJ2-1; d_call: TRBD2; cdr3_nt: TGTGCCTGGGGGGAGGGACGAACCCAGTTCTTC; cdr3_aa: CAWGEGRTQFF
v_call: TRBV15; clone_size: -; j_call: TRBJ2-3; d_call: -; cdr3_nt: TGTGCCACCAGCAGAGATCAGGACACAGATACGCAGTATTTT; cdr3_aa: CATSRDQDTDTQYF
v_call: TRBV19; clone_size: -; j_call: TRBJ1-2; d_call: TRBD1; cdr3_nt: TGTGCCAGTGCCCCTAGGACAGGGAACTATGGCTACACCTTC; cdr3_aa: CASAPRTGNYGYTF
v_call: TRBV7-2; clone_size: -; j_call: TRBJ1-1; d_call: -; cdr3_nt: TGTGCCAGCAGCTTAGGGCTCACCGGGAGAGGTGAAGCTTTCTTT; cdr3_aa: CASSLGLTGRGEAFF
v_call: TRBV5-4; clone_size: -; j_call: TRBJ2-3; d_call: TRBD1; cdr3_nt: TGTGCCAGCAGCTTGAACAGGGGAGCTAGCACAGATACGCAGTATTTT; cdr3_aa: CASSLNRGASTDTQYF
v_call: TRBV19; clone_size: once; j_call: TRBJ1-1; d_call: -; cdr3_nt: TGTGCAGTTAGGGAGGGCCAGACTGAAGCTTTCTTT; cdr3_aa: CAVREGQTEAFF
v_call: TRBV5-1; clone_size: -; j_call: TRBJ2-1; d_call: TRBD1; cdr3_nt: TGCGCCAGCAGCGCTAGACAGGGCGGCAATGAGCAGTTCTTC; cdr3_aa: CASSARQGGNEQFF